The rows below give T cell receptor beta chains drawn from one sample of a study of technical replicates of blood from a handful of donors. Clones were read by immunoSEQ multiplex PCR, and TCRdb kept only the in-frame ones, dropping some. The sample includes approximately 75,000 clones, approximately 96% of them seen just once. Sequenced input: T cells isolated from PBMCs. These receptors were taken from a human donor in good health. Both conserved end residues are part of each CDR3. Expanded clones are given a class, and other clones once, few, many or no size at all.

>NA|12|TRBJ2-1|TRBV7-3
CASSFRGGEQFF
>once|15|TRBJ2-2|TRBV6-1
CASSARTGLTGELFF
>NA|14|TRBJ2-5|TRBV19
CASRTGRGEETQYF
>NA|12|TRBJ1-2|TRBV7-9
CASELGTFGYTF
>once|15|TRBJ2-5|TRBV5-1
CASSLGQTRRETQYF
>NA|15|TRBJ2-5|TRBV7-3
CASSLINTPQETQYF
>NA|15|TRBJ2-7|TRBV6-5
CASRAGTGSSYEQYF
>NA|13|TRBJ2-7|TRBV6-1
CASKIGLSYEQYF
>NA|18|TRBJ2-5|TRBV5-1
CASSLPIVAGVVQETQYF
>once|13|TRBJ2-7|TRBV6-5
CASSKGQAYEQYF
>NA|13|TRBJ1-1|TRBV28
CASSLDGGTEAFF
>NA|15|TRBJ2-1|TRBV6-5
CASSSTSGSVGEQFF
>NA|16|TRBJ2-5|TRBV10-2
CASSEQETATRETQYF
>NA|13|TRBJ1-1|TRBV29-1
CSVEGQGNTEAFF
>NA|14|TRBJ2-7|TRBV19
CASSQGTGVGEQYF
>NA|14|TRBJ1-4|TRBV30
CAWSGGRDNEKLFF
>NA|15|TRBJ2-7|TRBV5-4
CASSGPGQPGYEQYF
>NA|14|TRBJ2-1|TRBV10-3
CAIMSLAGNNEQFF
>few|14|TRBJ1-2|TRBV27
CASSLTGANYGYTF
>NA|13|TRBJ1-2|TRBV9
CASSVGQGFDYTF
>once|15|TRBJ1-2|TRBV25-1
CASSDVRGFHYGYTF
>NA|14|TRBJ2-7|TRBV4-3
CASSQGAGGREQYF
>NA|12|TRBJ1-1|TRBV6-6
CASKRDRSKSFF
>NA|14|TRBJ2-7|TRBV30
CAWSVSSIAYEQYF
>NA|14|TRBJ1-4|TRBV10-1
CASSEGGTDEKLFF
>NA|12|TRBJ2-2|TRBV6-5
CASSPSPGELFF
>NA|14|TRBJ1-2|TRBV28
CASSYGTANYGYTF
>NA|15|TRBJ1-2|TRBV19
CASSGAGTGIHGYTF
>NA|13|TRBJ1-5|TRBV6-5
CASSYNRVQPQHF
>NA|13|TRBJ2-2|TRBV18
CASQAPNTGELFF
>NA|13|TRBJ2-7|TRBV7-2
CASSSSGPYEQYF
>NA|14|TRBJ1-2|TRBV6-5
CASREDARPYGYTF
>once|15|TRBJ2-1|TRBV4-1
CASSRQSGMNNEQFF
>NA|18|TRBJ2-5|TRBV15
CATSRVIFEPGTGETQYF
>NA|13|TRBJ2-2|TRBV30
CAWRQQTTGELFF
>NA|14|TRBJ2-2|TRBV7-2
CASSPGRAVGELFF
>NA|15|TRBJ2-1|TRBV4-1
CASSQPGQNSNEQFF
>few|16|TRBJ1-1|TRBV9
CASSISGQSVNTEAFF
>NA|14|TRBJ1-5|TRBV6-5
CASSYQGLGQPQHF
>NA|15|TRBJ2-1|TRBV5-1
CASSLQGSPYNEQFF
>NA|15|TRBJ2-1|TRBV5-4
CASSRRQGADNEQFF
>NA|13|TRBJ2-3|TRBV30
CAWSVEGSDTQYF
>NA|16|TRBJ1-3|TRBV5-1
CASSSTGQGQGNTIYF
>NA|17|TRBJ1-4|TRBV7-9
CASSLAFWGQANEKLFF
>NA|16|TRBJ2-1|TRBV19
CASSIVGGPSYNEQFF
>NA|11|TRBJ2-7|TRBV28
CASSSPGEQYF
>NA|15|TRBJ2-7|TRBV4-1
CASTSTSGRGREQYF
>NA|16|TRBJ1-3|TRBV10-3
CAISEGAADSGNTIYF
>NA|13|TRBJ2-3|TRBV30
CAWRDRGTDTQYF
>NA|15|TRBJ2-5|TRBV5-1
CASSLVVDRTETQYF
>NA|15|TRBJ1-5|TRBV19
CASSIAGGSNQPQHF
>NA|17|TRBJ2-7|TRBV9
CASSPLRSARFSYEQYF
>NA|15|TRBJ2-7|TRBV9
CASSAAGTSSYEQYF